This paragraph covers one T cell receptor (beta chain) sequence. The germline V gene has CDR1 SGHTA and CDR2 FQGNSA. Between the trimmed V and J ends, which lost 5 bases and 9 bases, there was a span of 20 bases. The length of the CDR3 is 16 residues. As handled by the study authors: Counts of nucleated cells, estimated from reference gene primer amplification, were obtained. Profiled with immunoSEQ multiplex PCR; TCRdb holds only in-frame clones, not every one. V and J calls plus clone size are reproduced from that table; the DNA served to infer D and trimming. The sample records approximately 110,000 clones, about 82% being singletons. This sample was taken from a study of blood T cell repertoires in COVID-19. Study at large: There were acute and convalescent COVID-19 samples, and they came from the United States, Italy and Spain. T cells, B-cell-depleted T cells, or PBMCs supplied cDNA or gDNA.

The TCR sequence derives from a human donor in a cohort sampled during active COVID-19. Sequenced: peripheral blood. The V gene is TRBV7-2, the J gene TRBJ1-6; D unclear. The CDR3 here is CASSPEVWRASSPLHF. CDR3 sequence (DNA): TGTGCCAGCAGCCCGGAAGTATGGAGGGCGAGTTCACCCCTCCACTTT.